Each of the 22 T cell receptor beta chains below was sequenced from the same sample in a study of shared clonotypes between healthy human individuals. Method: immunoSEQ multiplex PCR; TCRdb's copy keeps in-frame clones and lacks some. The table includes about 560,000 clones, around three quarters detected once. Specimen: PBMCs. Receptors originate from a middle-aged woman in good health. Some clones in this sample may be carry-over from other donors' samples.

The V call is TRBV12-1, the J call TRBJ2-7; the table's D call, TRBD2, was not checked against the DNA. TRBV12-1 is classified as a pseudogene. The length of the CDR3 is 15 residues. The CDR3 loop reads CASSRMTSGSYEQYF. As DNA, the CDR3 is TGTGCCAGCAGCCGCATGACTAGCGGGAGCTACGAGCAGTACTTC.

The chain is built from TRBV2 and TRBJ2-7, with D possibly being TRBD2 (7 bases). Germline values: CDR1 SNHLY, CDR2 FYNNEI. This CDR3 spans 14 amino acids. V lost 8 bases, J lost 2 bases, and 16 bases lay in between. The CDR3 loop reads CASGGASPPYEQYF. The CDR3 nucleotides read TGTGCCAGCGGGGGGGCCTCGCCCCCCTACGAGCAGTACTTC.

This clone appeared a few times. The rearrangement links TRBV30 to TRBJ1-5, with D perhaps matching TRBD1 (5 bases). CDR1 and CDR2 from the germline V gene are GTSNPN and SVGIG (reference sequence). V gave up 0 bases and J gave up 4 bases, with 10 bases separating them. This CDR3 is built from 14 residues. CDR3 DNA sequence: TGTGCCTGGAGTGTACTTTCAGGGAATCAGCCCCAGCATTTT. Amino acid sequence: CAWSVLSGNQPQHF.

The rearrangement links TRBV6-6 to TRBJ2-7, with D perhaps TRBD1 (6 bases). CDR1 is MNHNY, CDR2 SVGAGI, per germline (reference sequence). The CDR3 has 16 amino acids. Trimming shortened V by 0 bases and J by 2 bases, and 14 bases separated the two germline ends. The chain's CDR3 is CASSYSSDSQTYEQYF. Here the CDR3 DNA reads TGTGCCAGCAGTTACTCCTCGGACAGCCAAACCTACGAGCAGTACTTC.

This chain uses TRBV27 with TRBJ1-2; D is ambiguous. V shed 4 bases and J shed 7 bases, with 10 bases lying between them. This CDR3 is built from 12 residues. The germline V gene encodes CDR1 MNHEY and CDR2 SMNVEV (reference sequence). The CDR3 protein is CASSSKGGGYTF. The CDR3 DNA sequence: TGTGCCAGCAGTTCCAAGGGAGGTGGCTACACCTTC.

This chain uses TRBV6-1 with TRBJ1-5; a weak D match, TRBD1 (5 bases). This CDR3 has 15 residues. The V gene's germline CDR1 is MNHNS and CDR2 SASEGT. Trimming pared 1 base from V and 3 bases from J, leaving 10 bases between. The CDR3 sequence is CASSEEAGLNQPQHF. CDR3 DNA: TGTGCCAGCAGTGAAGAGGCGGGGCTCAATCAGCCCCAGCATTTT.

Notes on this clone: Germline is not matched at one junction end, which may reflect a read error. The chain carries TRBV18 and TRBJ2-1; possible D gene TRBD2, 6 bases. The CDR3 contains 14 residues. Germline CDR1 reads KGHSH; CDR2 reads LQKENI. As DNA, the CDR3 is TGTGCCAGCTCGCCACTTCAGGGAGGTAATGAGCGGTTCTTC. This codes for CASSPLQGGNERFF.

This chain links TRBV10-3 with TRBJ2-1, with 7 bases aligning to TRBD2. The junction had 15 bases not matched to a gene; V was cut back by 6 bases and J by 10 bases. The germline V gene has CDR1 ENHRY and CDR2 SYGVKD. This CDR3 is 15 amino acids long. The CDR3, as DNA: TGTGCCATCAGCGCCACACCGGGACTACCCGCGGAGCAGTTCTTC. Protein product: CAISATPGLPAEQFF.

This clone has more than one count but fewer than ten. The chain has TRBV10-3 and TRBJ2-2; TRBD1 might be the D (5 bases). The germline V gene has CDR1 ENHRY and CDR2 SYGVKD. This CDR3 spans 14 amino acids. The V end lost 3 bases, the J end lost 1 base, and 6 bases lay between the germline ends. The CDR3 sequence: CAISDDRNTGELFF. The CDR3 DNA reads TGTGCCATCAGTGATGACAGGAACACCGGGGAGCTGTTTTTT.

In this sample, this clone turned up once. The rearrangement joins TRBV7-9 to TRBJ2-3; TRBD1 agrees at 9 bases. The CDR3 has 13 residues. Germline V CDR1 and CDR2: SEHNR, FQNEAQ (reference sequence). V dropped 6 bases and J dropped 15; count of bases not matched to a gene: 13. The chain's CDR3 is CASSPAAGQGYYF. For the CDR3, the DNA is TGTGCCAGCAGTCCTGCCGCGGGACAGGGATACTATTTT.

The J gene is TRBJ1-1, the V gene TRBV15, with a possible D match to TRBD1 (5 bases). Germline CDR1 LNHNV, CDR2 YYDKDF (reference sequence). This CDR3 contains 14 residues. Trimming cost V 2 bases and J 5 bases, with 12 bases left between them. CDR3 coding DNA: TGTGCCACCAGCAGAAAAACGGCAGGGACTGAAGCTTTCTTT. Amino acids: CATSRKTAGTEAFF.

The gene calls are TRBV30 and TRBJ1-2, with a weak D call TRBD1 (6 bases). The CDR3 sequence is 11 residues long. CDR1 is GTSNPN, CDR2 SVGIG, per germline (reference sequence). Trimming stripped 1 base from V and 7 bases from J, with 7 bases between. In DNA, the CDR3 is TGTGCCTGGAGTGGAGGGGGTGGCTACACCTTC. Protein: CAWSGGGGYTF.

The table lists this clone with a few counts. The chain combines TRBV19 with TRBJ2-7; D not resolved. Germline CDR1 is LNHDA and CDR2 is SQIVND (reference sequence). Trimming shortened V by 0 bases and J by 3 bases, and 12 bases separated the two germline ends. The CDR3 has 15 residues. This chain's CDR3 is CASSIDRERYYEQYF. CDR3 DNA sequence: TGTGCCAGTAGTATAGATCGTGAACGGTACTACGAGCAGTACTTC. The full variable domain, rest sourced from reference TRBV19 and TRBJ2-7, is DGGITQSPKYLFRKEGQNVTLSCEQNLNHDAMYWYRQDPGQGLRLIYYSQIVNDFQKGDIAEGYSVSREKKESFPLTVTSAQKNPTAFYLCASSIDRERYYEQYFGPGTRLTVT.

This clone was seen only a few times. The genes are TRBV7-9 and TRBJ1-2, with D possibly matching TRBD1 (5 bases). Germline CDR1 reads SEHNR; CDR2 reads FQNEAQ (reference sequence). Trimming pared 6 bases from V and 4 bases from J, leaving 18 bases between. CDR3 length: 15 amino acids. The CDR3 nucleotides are TGTGCCAGCAGTCCAGGGTTTGGTTTAGGCTATGGCTACACCTTC. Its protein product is CASSPGFGLGYGYTF.

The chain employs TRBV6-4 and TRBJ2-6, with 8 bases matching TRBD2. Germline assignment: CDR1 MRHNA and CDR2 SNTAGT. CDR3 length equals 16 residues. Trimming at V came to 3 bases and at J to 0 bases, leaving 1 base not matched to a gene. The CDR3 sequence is CASSETSGSGANVLTF. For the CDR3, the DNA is TGTGCCAGCAGTGAAACTAGCGGCTCTGGGGCCAACGTCCTGACTTTC.

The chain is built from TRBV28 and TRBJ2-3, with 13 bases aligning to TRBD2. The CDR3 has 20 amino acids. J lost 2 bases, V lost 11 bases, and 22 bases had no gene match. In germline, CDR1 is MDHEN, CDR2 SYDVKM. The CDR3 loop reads CASSGRSPGLAGSLTDTQYF. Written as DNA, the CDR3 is TGTGCCTCCTCAGGCCGGTCCCCGGGACTAGCGGGGTCCCTCACAGATACGCAGTATTTT.

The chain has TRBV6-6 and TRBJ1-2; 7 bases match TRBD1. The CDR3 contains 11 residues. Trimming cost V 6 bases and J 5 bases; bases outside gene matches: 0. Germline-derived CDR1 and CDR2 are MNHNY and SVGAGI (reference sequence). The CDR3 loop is CASRQGYGYTF. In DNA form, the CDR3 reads TGTGCCAGCAGACAGGGGTATGGCTACACCTTC.

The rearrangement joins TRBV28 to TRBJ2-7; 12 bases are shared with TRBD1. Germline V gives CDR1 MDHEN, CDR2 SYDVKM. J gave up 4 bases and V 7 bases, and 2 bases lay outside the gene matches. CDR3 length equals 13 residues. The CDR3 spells CASTGQGAYEQYF. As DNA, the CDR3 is TGTGCCAGCACGGGACAGGGGGCTTACGAGCAGTACTTC. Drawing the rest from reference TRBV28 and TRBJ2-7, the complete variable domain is DVKVTQSSRYLVKRTGEKVFLECVQDMDHENMFWYRQDPGLGLRLIYFSYDVKMKEKGDIPEGYSVSREKKERFSLILESASTNQTSMYLCASTGQGAYEQYFGPGTRLTVT.

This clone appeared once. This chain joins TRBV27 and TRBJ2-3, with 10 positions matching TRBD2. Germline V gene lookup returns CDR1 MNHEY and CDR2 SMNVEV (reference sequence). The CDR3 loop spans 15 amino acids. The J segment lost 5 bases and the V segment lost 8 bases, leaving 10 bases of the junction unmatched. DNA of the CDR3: TGTGCCAGCCACGGGCTAGCGGGAGCTAGAGATACGCAGTATTTT. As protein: CASHGLAGARDTQYF.

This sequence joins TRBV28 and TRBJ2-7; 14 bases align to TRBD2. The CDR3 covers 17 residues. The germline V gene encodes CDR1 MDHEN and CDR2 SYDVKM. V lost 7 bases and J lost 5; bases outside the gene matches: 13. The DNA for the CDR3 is TGTGCCAGCACATCCGGGACTAGCGGGAGAGTAGAGAACGAGCAGTACTTC. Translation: CASTSGTSGRVENEQYF.

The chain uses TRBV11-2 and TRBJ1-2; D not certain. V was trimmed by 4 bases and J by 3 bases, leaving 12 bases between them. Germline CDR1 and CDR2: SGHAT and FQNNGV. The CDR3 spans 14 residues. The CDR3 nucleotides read TGTGCCAGCAGCTCCTCGGGATTCCACTATGGCTACACCTTC. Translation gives CASSSSGFHYGYTF.

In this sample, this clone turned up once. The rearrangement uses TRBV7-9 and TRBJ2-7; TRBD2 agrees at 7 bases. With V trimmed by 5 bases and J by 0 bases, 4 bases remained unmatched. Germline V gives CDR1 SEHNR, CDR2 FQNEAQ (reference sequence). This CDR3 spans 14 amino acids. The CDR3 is CASSTGLNSYEQYF. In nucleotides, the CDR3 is TGTGCCAGCAGCACGGGACTAAACTCCTACGAGCAGTACTTC. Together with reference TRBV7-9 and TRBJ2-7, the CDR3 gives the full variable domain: DTGVSQNPRHKITKRGQNVTFRCDPISEHNRLYWYRQTLGQGPEFLTYFQNEAQLEKSRLLSDRFSAERPKGSFSTLEIQRTEQGDSAMYLCASSTGLNSYEQYFGPGTRLTVT.